This T cell receptor (beta chain) originates from a study of T cells in Graves' hyperthyroidism and ophthalmopathy (dated by TCRdb to between 2017 and 2020). About the full investigation: Peripheral blood samples were taken at initial diagnosis, before any treatment was given. The paper describes TCR Vbeta CDR3 sequencing of 135 peripheral blood samples, made up of some 42 ophthalmopathy patients, roughly 80 hyperthyroidism patients and approximately 17 progressor patients. The 85 to 100 discovery patients were randomly split 7:3 into training and test sets. The study also compared thyroid tissue and blood T-cell repertoires from about six Graves' hyperthyroidism patients. TCR V-J signatures able to tell the groups apart were searched for in a discovery cohort of around 95 patients, of whom 43 had Graves' ophthalmopathy and 57 had stable Graves' hyperthyroidism. Prospective prediction of ophthalmopathy was tested in an independent validation cohort consisting of some 19 hyperthyroidism patients and 15 or so patients who later progressed to ophthalmopathy. Following sampling, methimazole starting at 30 mg daily was given to hyperthyroidism patients, and high-dose intravenous methylprednisolone was given to ophthalmopathy patients.

This clonotype was seen ten or more times. What this receptor recognizes is not known. No base qualities exist here, and no much larger clone lies one base off it. TCR beta CDR3 regions were amplified from RNA transcripts. The first round of RT-PCR for the TCR CDR3 was performed with the HTBI primer set and the Qiagen OneStep RT-PCR kit. Libraries were constructed in a second round of multiplex PCR, after which size selection and purification were carried out. Libraries were sequenced paired-end with 100 bp reads on an Illumina HiSeq2000. In the source study's methods: SOAPnuke was used to process the raw data, removing reads that contained adapters or uncalled bases, had a mean Phred below 15, or lacked an exact match to the constant primer or identifier. High-quality paired reads were merged with COPE v1.2.5, and unique nucleotide sequences were defined as clonotypes. Clonotypes were aligned to IMGT TRBV, TRBD and TRBJ reference segments using MiTCR v1.1. The analysis was restricted to V-J combinations with a frequency above 0.0001, which together covered roughly 99% of the repertoires. The TCS score was defined as F50 (clonal expansion) divided by E x V (chaos), with BLOSUM62-based TCRdist calculated between CDR3 peptides within each V-J. Welch's t-statistics and random forest reduced fewer than 550 V-J features to about 13, which were used in a naive Bayes classifier (R e1071). TCRdb applied fastp at Q25 and MiXCR to the public reads, then kept only in-frame beta chains. Entries are consolidated by CDR3 protein sequence, retaining the most common genes and DNA. The V and J calls follow TCRdb's processing rather than the paper's. The sample yields some 270,000 distinct CDR3 sequences; 10% to 15% were counted once. The ten largest clones add up to about 8% of the sample.

Overall results and qualifications from the work: Blood samples also contained most of the expanded thyroid clonotypes (frequency above 0.001), which suggests that blood repertoires may reflect thyroid immune responses. During validation, the model predicted progression to ophthalmopathy a median of approximately 7 months ahead of onset, with almost 71% sensitivity and around 72% specificity. No statistical method was used to fix the sample size in advance, and group allocation was not hidden from the investigators. Ophthalmopathy was separated from stable hyperthyroidism by a 13 V-J signature model, with about 88% sensitivity and roughly 81% specificity obtained in cross-validation and 80%/75% obtained in testing.

The hyperthyroidism patients were between 18 and 65 years old and newly diagnosed, with a disease duration of less than 2 months. Patients with uncontrolled infections, other autoimmune diseases, pregnancy or lactation were excluded. Diagnoses were established on the basis of clinical symptoms, serum thyroxine and TRAb, thyroid ultrasound, and orbital computed tomography. For progressor patients, blood was drawn at the first diagnosis of hyperthyroidism, before any ophthalmopathy symptoms had appeared. Ficoll-Paque density gradient centrifugation was used to isolate PBMCs from around 9.1 ml of fresh peripheral blood. Patients classed as progressors first received a Graves' hyperthyroidism diagnosis and then went on to develop ophthalmopathy during follow-up. Total RNA was extracted with Trizol reagent, and quality was checked on an Agilent 2100 Bioanalyzer. For this chain, trimming is 0 bases at the V end and 8 bases at the J end, and the number of junction bases without a gene match is 7. The germline V gene encodes CDR1 SGHTS and CDR2 YDEGEE. Including the terminal cysteine and phenylalanine, the CDR3 comprises 15 residues. This entry keeps only the CDR3 DNA: 45 bases, framed from base 1.

The clonotype was recovered from a woman aged 25 to 39 with Graves' hyperthyroidism that later progressed to Graves' ophthalmopathy. The sample consisted of blood. Recombination connected TRBV5-8 to TRBJ1-2; 10 bases in between match TRBD1. The DNA reads TGTGCCAGCAGCTTGGGACAGGGGGCTGCAGAAGGCTACACCTTC. The encoded protein is CASSLGQGAAEGYTF.